Presented here are 5 T cell receptor beta chains from one specimen sequenced in a study of cytomegalovirus exposure and HLA in healthy donors. Researchers ran the PCR with 60 Vbeta and 13 Jbeta primers. This table comes from immunoSEQ multiplex PCR, and its TCRdb copy is limited to in-frame clones, with some not included. The profile shows some 90,000 clones, 70% to 85% of them singletons. Sequencing was done on a sample of PBMCs. These receptors originate from a human donor in good health.

Of note for this clone: This CDR3 is also generated by other DNA sequences in the sample. The V gene is TRBV5-1, the J gene TRBJ2-1; the D gene is possibly TRBD1 (6 bases). CDR3 length equals 14 residues. With 4 bases removed from V and 3 bases from J, the gap between germline ends came to 11 bases. Germline CDR1 is SGHRS and CDR2 is YFSETQ. The CDR3 sequence: CASSQQDSYNEQFF. The CDR3 DNA follows: TGCGCCAGCAGCCAACAGGACAGCTACAATGAGCAGTTCTTC.

This clone was observed a few times. V gene TRBV6-5 combines with J gene TRBJ2-7; 11 nucleotides align to TRBD2. The ends lost 4 bases at V and 3 bases at J; junction bases unmatched: 8. The germline V gene encodes CDR1 MNHEY and CDR2 SVGAGI. The CDR3 is made up of 16 amino acids. The CDR3 coding sequence is TGTGCCAGCAGTTCGGCTAGCGGGGGGCCCCTCTACGAGCAGTACTTC. This encodes CASSSASGGPLYEQYF.

The gene calls are TRBV14 and TRBJ2-2, with 7 bases aligning to TRBD2. Trimming cost V 0 bases and J 2 bases; bases outside gene matches: 3. The CDR3 consists of 16 residues. The V gene's germline CDR1 is SGHDN and CDR2 FVKESK. CDR3 nucleotide sequence: TGTGCCAGCAGCCAAGAGGGGAGGGCAAACACCGGGGAGCTGTTTTTT. Translating it yields CASSQEGRANTGELFF.

This chain links TRBV19 with TRBJ2-7; a possible D gene is TRBD1 (7 bases). Germline lookup yields CDR1 LNHDA and CDR2 SQIVND (reference sequence). The CDR3 length is 14 residues. Trimming cost V 7 bases and J 3 bases, with 16 bases left between them. The CDR3 region has the DNA TGTGCCAGTAAGGAGGGGGCGGGGATCTACGAGCAGTACTTC. Its protein product is CASKEGAGIYEQYF.

This clone showed up just once. The chain uses TRBV5-4 and TRBJ1-1, with 9 positions matching TRBD1. J was trimmed by 8 bases and V by 9 bases; bases with no gene match: 17. In germline, CDR1 is SGHNT, CDR2 YYREEE (reference sequence). The CDR3 runs 15 residues. The CDR3 region has the DNA TGTGCCACCCATGTCGGGACAGGGTCTTCGGGCGAAGCTTTCTTT. Translation gives CATHVGTGSSGEAFF.